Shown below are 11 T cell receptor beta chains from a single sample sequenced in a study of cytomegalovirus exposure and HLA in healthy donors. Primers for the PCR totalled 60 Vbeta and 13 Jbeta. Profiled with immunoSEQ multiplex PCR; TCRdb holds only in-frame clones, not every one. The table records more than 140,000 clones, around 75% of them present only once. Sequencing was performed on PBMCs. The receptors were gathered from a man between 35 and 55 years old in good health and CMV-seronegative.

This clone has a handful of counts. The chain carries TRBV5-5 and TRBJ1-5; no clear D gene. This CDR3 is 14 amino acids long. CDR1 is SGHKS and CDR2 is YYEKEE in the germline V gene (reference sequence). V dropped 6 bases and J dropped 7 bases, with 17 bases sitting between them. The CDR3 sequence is CASTPREGGQPQHF. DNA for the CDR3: TGTGCCAGCACCCCTCGGGAGGGCGGGCAGCCCCAGCATTTT.

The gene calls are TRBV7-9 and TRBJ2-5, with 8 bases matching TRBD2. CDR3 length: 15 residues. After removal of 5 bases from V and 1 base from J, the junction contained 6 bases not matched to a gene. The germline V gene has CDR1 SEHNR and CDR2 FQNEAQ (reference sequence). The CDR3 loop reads CASSRGGSAQETQYF. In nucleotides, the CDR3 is TGTGCCAGCAGCCGGGGGGGGTCCGCCCAAGAGACCCAGTACTTC.

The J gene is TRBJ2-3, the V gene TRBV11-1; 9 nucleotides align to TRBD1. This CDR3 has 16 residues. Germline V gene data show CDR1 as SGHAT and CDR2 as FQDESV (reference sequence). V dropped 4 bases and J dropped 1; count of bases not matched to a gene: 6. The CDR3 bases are TGTGCCAGCAGCTCTCAGGGACAGGGCGGCACAGATACGCAGTATTTT. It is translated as CASSSQGQGGTDTQYF.

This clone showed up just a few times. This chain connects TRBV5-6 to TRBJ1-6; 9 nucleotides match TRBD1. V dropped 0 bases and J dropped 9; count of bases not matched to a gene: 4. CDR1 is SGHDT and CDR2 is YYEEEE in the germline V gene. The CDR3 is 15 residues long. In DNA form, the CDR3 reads TGTGCCAGCAGCTTGGTATCGGGACAGGGTTCACCCCTCCACTTT. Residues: CASSLVSGQGSPLHF.

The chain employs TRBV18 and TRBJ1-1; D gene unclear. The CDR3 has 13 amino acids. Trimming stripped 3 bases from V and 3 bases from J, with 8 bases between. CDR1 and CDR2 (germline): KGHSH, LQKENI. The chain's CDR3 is CASSPSEDTEAFF. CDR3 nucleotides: TGTGCCAGCTCACCCTCCGAGGACACTGAAGCTTTCTTT.

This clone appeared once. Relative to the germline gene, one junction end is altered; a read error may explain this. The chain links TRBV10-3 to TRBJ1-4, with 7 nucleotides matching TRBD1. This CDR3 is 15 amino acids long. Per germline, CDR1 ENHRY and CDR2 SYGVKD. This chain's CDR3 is CAIRASGTDNEKPFF. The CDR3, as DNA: TGTGCCATCAGAGCCTCCGGGACAGACAATGAAAAACCGTTTTTT.

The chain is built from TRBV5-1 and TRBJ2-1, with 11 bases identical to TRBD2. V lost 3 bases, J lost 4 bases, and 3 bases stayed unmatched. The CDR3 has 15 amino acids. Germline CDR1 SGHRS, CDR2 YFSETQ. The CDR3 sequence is CASSSSGGTYNEQFF. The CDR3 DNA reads TGCGCCAGCAGCTCTAGCGGGGGGACTTACAATGAGCAGTTCTTC.

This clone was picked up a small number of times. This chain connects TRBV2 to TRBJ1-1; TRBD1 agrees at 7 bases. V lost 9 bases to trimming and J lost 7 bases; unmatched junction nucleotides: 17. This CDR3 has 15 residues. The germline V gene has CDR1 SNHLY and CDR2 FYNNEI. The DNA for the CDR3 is TGTGCCAGTAAAGGGGGCCAAGCGAGAGGGAATGAAGCTTTCTTT. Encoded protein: CASKGGQARGNEAFF.

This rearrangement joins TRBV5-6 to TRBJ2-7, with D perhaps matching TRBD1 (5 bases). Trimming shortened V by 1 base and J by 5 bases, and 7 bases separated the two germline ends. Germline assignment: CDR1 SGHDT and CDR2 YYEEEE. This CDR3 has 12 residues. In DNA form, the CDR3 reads TGTGCCAGCAGCTTGCAGGGCCACGAGCAGTACTTC. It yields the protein CASSLQGHEQYF.

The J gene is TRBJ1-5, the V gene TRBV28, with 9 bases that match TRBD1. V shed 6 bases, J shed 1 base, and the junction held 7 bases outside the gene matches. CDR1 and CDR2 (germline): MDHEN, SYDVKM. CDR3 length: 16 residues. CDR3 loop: CASSLWGQGSNQPQHF. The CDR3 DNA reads TGTGCCAGCAGCCTCTGGGGACAGGGAAGCAATCAGCCCCAGCATTTT.

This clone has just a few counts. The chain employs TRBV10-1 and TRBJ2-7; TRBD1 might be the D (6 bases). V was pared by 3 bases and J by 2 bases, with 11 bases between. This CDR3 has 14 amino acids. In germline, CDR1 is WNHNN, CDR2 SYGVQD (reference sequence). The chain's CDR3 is CASSEGGGTYEQYF. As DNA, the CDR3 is TGCGCCAGCAGTGAAGGTGGGGGCACCTACGAGCAGTACTTC.